The 4 T cell receptor beta chains in this list originate from one sample, sequenced in a study of tissue T cells after allogeneic stem cell transplantation. The repertoire was sequenced with immunoSEQ multiplex PCR; TCRdb's copy has only in-frame clones and lacks some. Here the sample spans some 490 clones, 60% to 80% being singletons. Sequencing was carried out using liver tissue. The source is a female BALB/c mouse in good health. Mice of this strain are of MHC haplotype H2-d.

This clone was observed a handful of times. The gene names given are mouse names. Read data end 1 residue before the CDR3 end; the end is taken from the germline J gene. The chain carries TRBV4 and TRBJ2-1; TRBD2 agrees at 9 bases. J gave up 4 bases and V 3 bases, and 4 bases lay outside the gene matches. The length of the CDR3 is 15 residues. Germline V CDR1 and CDR2: LGHDT, YNNKQL (reference sequence). The CDR3: CASSYLDWGYAEQFF. The CDR3 bases that were read are TGTGCCAGCAGCTACCTCGACTGGGGGTATGCTGAGCAGTTC.

Of note for this clone: Mouse gene names and germline throughout. The read gets to within 1 residue of the CDR3 end, and the germline J gene fills in the rest. The rearrangement joins TRBV4 to TRBJ2-7; 9 bases are a match to TRBD2. Germline CDR1 and CDR2: LGHDT and YNNKQL (reference sequence). This CDR3 has 12 amino acids. J was trimmed by 7 bases and V by 3 bases; bases with no gene match: 1. The DNA read from the CDR3 is TGTGCCAGCAGCTATGACTGGGGGGAACAGTAC. It is translated as CASSYDWGEQY. The full CDR3 protein is CASSYDWGEQYF.

Concerning this clone: The germline and genes are mouse ones. The CDR3 goes on 1 residue after the read ends, and that part is filled in from the germline J gene. The chain recombines TRBV20 with TRBJ2-5; TRBD1 matches at 9 bases. V lost 3 bases to trimming and J lost 6 bases; unmatched junction nucleotides: 4. Germline CDR1 is GFQATS and CDR2 is STVNSAI. This CDR3 spans 13 amino acids. CDR3 loop: CGARQGARDTQYF. The DNA read from the CDR3 is TGTGGTGCTAGACAGGGGGCGCGGGACACCCAGTAC.

Note on this clone: The genes are named according to mouse. Read data end 1 residue before the CDR3 end; the end is taken from the germline J gene. The chain couples TRBV13-2 to TRBJ2-7; TRBD2 matches at 8 bases. Trimming cost V 2 bases and J 5 bases; bases outside gene matches: 3. This CDR3 is built from 13 residues. Germline V CDR1 and CDR2: NNHNN, SYGAGS (reference sequence). The part of the CDR3 DNA that was read is TGTGCCAGCGGTGAGGGGGGGCGCGATGAACAGTAC. Its translation is CASGEGGRDEQY. The complete CDR3 sequence is CASGEGGRDEQYF.